This TCR beta chain was recorded in a study of CD8 T cells in Susac syndrome. Study-level results: The relatively small number of individuals in the TCR sequencing and HLA analysis was acknowledged by the study.

Relapsing-remitting disease, either stable or active, was present in the multiple sclerosis controls, who were treatment-naive patients. FACS enriched CD8+ TEMRA cells, while bulk CD8+ and CD4+ were negatively isolated. Trimming pared 2 bases from V and 1 base from J, leaving 14 bases between. This CDR3 has 17 amino acids. CDR1 is KGHDR, CDR2 SFDVKD, per germline. Notes on this clonotype: Its antigen remains unknown.

Reverse transcription used roughly 0.45 to 1 ug RNA and random hexamers. An immunoSEQ multiplex PCR generated amplified TCR beta CDR3 products spanning 54 Vbeta and 13 Jbeta. One entry per CDR3 protein, called by TCRdb with MiXCR from the immunoSEQ multiplex PCR reads. Here the sample spans 200,000 to 300,000 distinct CDR3 sequences, around 95% being singletons. The V and J genes are TRBV24-1 and TRBJ1-5; TRBD1 is a possible D gene (6 bases). Sample: CD4+ T cells from PBMCs. The sequence came from a human donor with multiple sclerosis. CDR3 bases: TGTGCCACCAGTGATTCAGGGGCCGACAGGAGCAATCAGCCCCAGCATTTT. This translates into CATSDSGADRSNQPQHF.